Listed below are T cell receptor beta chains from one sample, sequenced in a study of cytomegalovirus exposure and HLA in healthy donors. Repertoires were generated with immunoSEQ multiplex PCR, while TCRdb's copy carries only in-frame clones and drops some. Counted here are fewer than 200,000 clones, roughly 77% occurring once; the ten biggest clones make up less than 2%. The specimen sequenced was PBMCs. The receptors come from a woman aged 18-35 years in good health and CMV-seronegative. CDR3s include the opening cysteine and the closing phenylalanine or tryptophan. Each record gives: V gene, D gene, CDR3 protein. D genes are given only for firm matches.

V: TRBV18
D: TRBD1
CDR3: CASSRRQGVYEQYF

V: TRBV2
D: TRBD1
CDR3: CASSDGDRGDNSPLHF

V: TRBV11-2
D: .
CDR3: CASSLLQGGTGELFF

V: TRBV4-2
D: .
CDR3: CASSQDEAPETQYF

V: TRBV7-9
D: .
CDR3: CASSLVGGTNEKLFF

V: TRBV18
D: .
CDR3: CASSAGETEAFF

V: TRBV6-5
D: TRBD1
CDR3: CASRGQGSSYEQYF

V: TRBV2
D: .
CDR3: CASSERGIAYGYTF

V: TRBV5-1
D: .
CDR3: CASSLTRASDTQYF

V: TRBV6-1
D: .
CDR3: CASSWTVGSYTF

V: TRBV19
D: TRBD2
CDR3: CASSGLAGGMRELFF

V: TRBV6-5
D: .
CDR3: CASSSLYEQYF

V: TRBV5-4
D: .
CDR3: CASSFGQLDGYTF

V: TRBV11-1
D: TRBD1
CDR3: CASSLAGGSGYTF

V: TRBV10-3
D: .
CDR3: CAISESTSAGSHNEQFF

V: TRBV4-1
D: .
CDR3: CASSQVGGRLLTDTQYF

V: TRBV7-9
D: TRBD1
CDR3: CASSLDRSSYEQYF

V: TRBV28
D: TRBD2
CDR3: CASSELTSGRAGTQYF

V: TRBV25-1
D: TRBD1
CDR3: CASSESGTDYGYTF

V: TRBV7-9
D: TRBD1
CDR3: CASSLGTGPRNTIYF

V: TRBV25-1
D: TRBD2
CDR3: CASSVFGTSGTHNEQFF

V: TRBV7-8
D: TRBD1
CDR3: CASSIRDSLPTDTQYF

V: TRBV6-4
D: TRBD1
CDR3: CASSDGQGVMNEQFF

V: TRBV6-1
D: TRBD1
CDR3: CASSEINRGRNYGYTF

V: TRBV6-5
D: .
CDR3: CASSTVGGRAFF

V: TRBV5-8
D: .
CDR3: CASSLGLQLNTEAFF

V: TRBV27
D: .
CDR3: CASSPKTTGMVYEQYF

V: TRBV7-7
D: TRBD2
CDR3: CASSQLAGAYNEQFF

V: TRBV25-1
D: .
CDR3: CASQSLHDYGYTF

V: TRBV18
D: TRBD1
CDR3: CASSPIRTGSYEQFF

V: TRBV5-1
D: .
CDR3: CASSTPGQDYGYTF

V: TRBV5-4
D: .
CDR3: CASSSRQASYEQYF

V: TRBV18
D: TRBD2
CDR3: CASSPLAGKKETQYF

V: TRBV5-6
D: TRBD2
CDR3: CASSLVVPREGRPYNEQFF

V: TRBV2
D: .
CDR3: CASSEQGRTDTQYF

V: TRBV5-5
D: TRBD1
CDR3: CASSLGALRGRSYGYTF

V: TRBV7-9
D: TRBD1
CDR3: CSSSYPDRGENTGELFF

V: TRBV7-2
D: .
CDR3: CASSLATGSNYGYTF

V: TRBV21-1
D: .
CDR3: CASSNIYRGLNTGELFF

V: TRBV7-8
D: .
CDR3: CASSLGAGNEKLFF

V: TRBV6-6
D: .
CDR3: CASSYSKTHYEQYF

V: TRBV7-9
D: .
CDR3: CASSLRDIYEQYF

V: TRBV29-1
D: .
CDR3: CSVAYSQETQYF

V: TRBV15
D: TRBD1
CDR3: CATSTTGQMQTQYF

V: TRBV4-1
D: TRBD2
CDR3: CASSREPGGSGANVLTF

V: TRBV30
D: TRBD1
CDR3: CAWSGHRGGFSGNTIYF

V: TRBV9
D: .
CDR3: CASSKSGVAVGYGYTF

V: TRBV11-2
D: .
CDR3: CASSLSPQGWTGELFF

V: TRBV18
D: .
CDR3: CASSADRSNEKLFF

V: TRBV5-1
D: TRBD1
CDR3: CASSLGTAASTDTQYF

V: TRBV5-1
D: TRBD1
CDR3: CASRPSGTGQSPLHF

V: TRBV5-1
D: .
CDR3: CASSYSGTEAFF

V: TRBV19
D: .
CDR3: CASKPGSSYNEQFF